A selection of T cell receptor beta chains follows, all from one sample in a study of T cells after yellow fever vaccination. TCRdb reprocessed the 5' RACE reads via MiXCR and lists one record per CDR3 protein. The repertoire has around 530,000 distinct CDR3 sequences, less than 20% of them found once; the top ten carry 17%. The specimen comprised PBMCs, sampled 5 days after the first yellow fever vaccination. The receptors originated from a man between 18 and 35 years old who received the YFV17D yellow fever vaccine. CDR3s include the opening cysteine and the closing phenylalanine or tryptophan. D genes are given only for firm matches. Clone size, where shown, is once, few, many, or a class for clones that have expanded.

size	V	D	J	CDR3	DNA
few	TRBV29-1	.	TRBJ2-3	CSSKIPQGPDTQYF	TGCAGCTCCAAAATCCCGCAGGGGCCAGATACGCAGTATTTT
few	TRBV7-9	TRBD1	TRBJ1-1	CASNGQGAEAFF	TGTGCCAGCAACGGACAGGGGGCTGAAGCTTTCTTT
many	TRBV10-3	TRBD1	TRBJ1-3	CALGGSNSGNTIYF	TGTGCCTTAGGGGGCTCCAACTCTGGAAACACCATATATTTT
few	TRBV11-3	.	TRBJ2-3	CASSLDLGEPTQYF	TGTGCCAGCAGCTTAGATCTGGGGGAACCTACGCAGTATTTT
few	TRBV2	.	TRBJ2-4	CASSVGQGEAKNIQYF	TGTGCCAGCAGTGTGGGGCAGGGCGAGGCCAAAAACATTCAGTACTTC
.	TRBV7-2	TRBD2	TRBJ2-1	CASSFSASGGHNEQFF	TGTGCCAGCAGCTTCTCGGCTAGCGGGGGCCACAATGAGCAGTTCTTC
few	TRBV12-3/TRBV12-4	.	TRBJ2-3	CASSSQNREGTDTQYF	TGTGCCAGCAGCAGCCAGAACAGGGAAGGCACAGATACGCAGTATTTT
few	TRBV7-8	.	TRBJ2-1	CASSLDLAGEQFF	TGTGCCAGCAGCTTAGACCTGGCAGGCGAGCAGTTCTTC
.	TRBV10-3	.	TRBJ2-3	CAISALGPRDTQYF	TGTGCCATCAGTGCATTGGGGCCAAGGGATACGCAGTATTTT
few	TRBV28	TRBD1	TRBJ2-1	CASRGGTGSFSYNEQFF	TGTGCCAGCAGGGGAGGGACAGGGAGTTTTTCCTACAATGAGCAGTTCTTC
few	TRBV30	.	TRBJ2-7	CAWSTARTEQYF	TGTGCCTGGAGTACCGCCCGGACCGAGCAGTACTTC
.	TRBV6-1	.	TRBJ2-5	CASTPGVRGQETQYF	TGTGCCAGCACCCCAGGGGTTCGGGGACAAGAGACCCAGTACTTC
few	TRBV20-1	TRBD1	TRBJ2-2	CSALDRERVNTGELFF	TGCAGTGCTCTTGACAGGGAAAGAGTGAACACCGGGGAGCTGTTTTTT
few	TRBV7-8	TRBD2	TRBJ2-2	CASSLAALAEHTGELFF	TGTGCCAGCAGCTTAGCCGCACTAGCGGAGCACACCGGGGAGCTGTTTTTT
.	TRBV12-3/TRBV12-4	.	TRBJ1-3	CASSRGLQGNTIYF	TGTGCCAGCAGTCGCGGTCTCCAGGGAAACACCATATATTTT
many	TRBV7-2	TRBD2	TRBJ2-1	CASSPRTRGGPGNEQFF	TGTGCCAGCAGCCCTAGAACCCGGGGGGGCCCGGGCAATGAGCAGTTCTTC
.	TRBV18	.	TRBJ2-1	CASSPVSSSAWVRGDEQFF	TGTGCCAGCTCACCAGTCTCTTCATCGGCCTGGGTTCGCGGGGATGAGCAGTTCTTC
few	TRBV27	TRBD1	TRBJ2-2	CASSSTDRVPTGELFF	TGTGCCAGCAGTTCCACCGACAGGGTACCGACCGGGGAGCTGTTTTTT
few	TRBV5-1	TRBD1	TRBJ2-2	CASSLGPRTGSTGELFF	TGCGCCAGCAGCTTGGGCCCCCGGACAGGGAGCACCGGGGAGCTGTTTTTT
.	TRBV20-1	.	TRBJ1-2	CSARVLLFSGYGYTF	TGCAGTGCTAGAGTCCTCTTATTCTCTGGCTATGGCTACACCTTC
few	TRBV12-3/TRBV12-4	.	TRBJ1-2	CASSLGPSQVASYTF	TGTGCCAGCAGTTTGGGTCCAAGTCAAGTCGCGTCATACACCTTC
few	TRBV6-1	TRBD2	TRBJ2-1	CASTREGYYNEQFF	TGTGCCAGCACCCGGGAGGGGTATTACAATGAGCAGTTCTTC
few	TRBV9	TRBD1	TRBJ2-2	CASSVGQRGLNTGELFF	TGTGCCAGCAGCGTAGGGCAAAGGGGGCTGAACACCGGGGAGCTGTTTTTT
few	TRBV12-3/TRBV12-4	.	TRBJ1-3	CASSFFRLTISGNTIYF	TGTGCCAGCAGTTTTTTTCGGCTAACCATCTCTGGAAACACCATATATTTT